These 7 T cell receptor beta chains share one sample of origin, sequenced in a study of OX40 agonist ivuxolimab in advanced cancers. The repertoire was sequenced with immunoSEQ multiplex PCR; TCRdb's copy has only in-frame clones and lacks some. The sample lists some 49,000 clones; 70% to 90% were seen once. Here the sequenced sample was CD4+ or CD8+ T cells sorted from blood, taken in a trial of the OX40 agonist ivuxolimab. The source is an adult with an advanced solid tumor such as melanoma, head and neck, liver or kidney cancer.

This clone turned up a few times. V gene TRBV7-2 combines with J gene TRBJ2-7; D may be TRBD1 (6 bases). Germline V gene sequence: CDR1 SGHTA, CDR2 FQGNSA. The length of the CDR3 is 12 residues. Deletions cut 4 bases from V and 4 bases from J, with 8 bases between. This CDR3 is CASSSQGYEQYF. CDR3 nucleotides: TGTGCCAGCAGCTCTCAGGGGTACGAGCAGTACTTC.

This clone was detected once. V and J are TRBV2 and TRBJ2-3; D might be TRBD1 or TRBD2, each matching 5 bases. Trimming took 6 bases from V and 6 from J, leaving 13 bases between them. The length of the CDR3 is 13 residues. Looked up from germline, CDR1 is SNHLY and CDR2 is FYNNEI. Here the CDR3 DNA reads TGTGCCAGCAGGGGGACCGGAGTCGATACGCAGTATTTT. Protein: CASRGTGVDTQYF. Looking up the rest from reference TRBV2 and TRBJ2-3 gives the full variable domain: EPEVTQTPSHQVTQMGQEVILRCVPISNHLYFYWYRQILGQKVEFLVSFYNNEISEKSEIFDDQFSVERPDGSNFTLKIRSTKLEDSAMYFCASRGTGVDTQYFGPGTRLTVL.

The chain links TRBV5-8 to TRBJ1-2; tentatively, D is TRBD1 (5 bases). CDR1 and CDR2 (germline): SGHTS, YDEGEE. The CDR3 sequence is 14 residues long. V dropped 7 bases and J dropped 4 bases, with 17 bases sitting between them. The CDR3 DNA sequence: TGTGCCAGCGAACGCGGGGAGGGGCTCTATGGCTACACCTTC. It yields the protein CASERGEGLYGYTF.

This chain's CDR3 is CASSLINTYEQYF. In DNA form, the CDR3 reads TGTGCCAGCAGCTTAATCAATACCTACGAGCAGTACTTC. The rearrangement joins TRBV7-9 to TRBJ2-5; no clear D gene. The J call may be in error: the DNA end matches TRBJ2-7 better. The CDR3 is 13 residues long. Germline V gene data show CDR1 as SEHNR and CDR2 as FQNEAQ (reference sequence).

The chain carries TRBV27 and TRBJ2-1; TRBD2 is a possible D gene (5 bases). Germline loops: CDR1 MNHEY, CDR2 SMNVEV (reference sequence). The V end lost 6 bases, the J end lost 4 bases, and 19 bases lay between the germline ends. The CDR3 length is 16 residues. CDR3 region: CASSPTRAAAYNEQFF. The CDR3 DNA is TGTGCCAGCAGCCCAACACGAGCAGCGGCATACAATGAGCAGTTCTTC.

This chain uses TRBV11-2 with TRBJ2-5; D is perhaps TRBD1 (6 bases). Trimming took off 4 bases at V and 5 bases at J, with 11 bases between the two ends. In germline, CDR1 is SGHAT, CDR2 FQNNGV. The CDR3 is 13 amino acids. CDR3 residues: CASSSDRPETQYF. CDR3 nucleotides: TGTGCCAGCAGCTCGGACAGACCGGAGACCCAGTACTTC.

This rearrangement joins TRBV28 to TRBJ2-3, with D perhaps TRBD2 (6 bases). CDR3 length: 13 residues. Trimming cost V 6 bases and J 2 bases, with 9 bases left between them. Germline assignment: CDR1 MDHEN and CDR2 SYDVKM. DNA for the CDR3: TGTGCCAGCAGCACGGACTACACAGATACGCAGTATTTT. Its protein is CASSTDYTDTQYF.